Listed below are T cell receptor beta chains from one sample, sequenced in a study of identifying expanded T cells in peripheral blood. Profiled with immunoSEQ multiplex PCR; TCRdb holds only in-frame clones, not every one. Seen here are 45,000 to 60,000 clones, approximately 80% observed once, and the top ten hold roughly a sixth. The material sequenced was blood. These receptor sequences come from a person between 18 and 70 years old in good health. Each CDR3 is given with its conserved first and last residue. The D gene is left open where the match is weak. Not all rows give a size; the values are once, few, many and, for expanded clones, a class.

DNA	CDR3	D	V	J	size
TGTGCCAGTAGGTCGGGAGCTTCGGAGGAGCAGTACTTC	CASRSGASEEQYF	-	TRBV19	TRBJ2-7	-
TGTGCCAGCAGCTTGGCGGGGTCTGGGGCCAACGTCCTGACTTTC	CASSLAGSGANVLTF	-	TRBV5-8	TRBJ2-6	-
TGTGCCAGCAAATCAGGTTCCATATATTTT	CASKSGSIYF	-	TRBV28	TRBJ1-3	-
TGTGCCAGCAGTCCGACAGGGGGCCTCCAAGAGACCCAGTACTTC	CASSPTGGLQETQYF	TRBD1	TRBV7-7	TRBJ2-5	-
TGTGCCAGCAGCCGGGACAGTCAAGAGACCCAGTACTTC	CASSRDSQETQYF	TRBD1	TRBV11-3	TRBJ2-5	-
TGTGCCAGCACCTCCAGGGGGGGGGCCGAGACCCAGTACTTC	CASTSRGGAETQYF	-	TRBV27	TRBJ2-5	once
TGCGCCAGCAGCCCGATGGACAGTCGGAACACTGAAGCTTTCTTT	CASSPMDSRNTEAFF	-	TRBV5-1	TRBJ1-1	few
TGTGCCAGCAGGCCTCCCAGGGGGGGAACCCAGTACTTC	CASRPPRGGTQYF	-	TRBV5-4	TRBJ2-5	once
TGTGCCAGCAGTGATTACAGGGCGGGCAATCAGCCCCAGCATTTT	CASSDYRAGNQPQHF	-	TRBV2	TRBJ1-5	-
TGCGCCAGCAGCTTGATAAGCCTAGCCAAAAACATTCAGTACTTC	CASSLISLAKNIQYF	-	TRBV5-1	TRBJ2-4	-
TGTGCCAGCAGCCCCGGGACAGGGGTTAACATAGTTCGCAATCAGCCCCAGCATTTT	CASSPGTGVNIVRNQPQHF	TRBD1	TRBV7-2	TRBJ1-5	-
TGTGCCAGCAGCCTAGGACTTAACTATGGCTACACCTTC	CASSLGLNYGYTF	-	TRBV7-2	TRBJ1-2	once
TGTGCCAGCAGTTTTCTACCTGCTCAGGGCGAGCAGTTCTTC	CASSFLPAQGEQFF	-	TRBV27	TRBJ2-1	-
TGCGCCAGCAGCTTCTCCGGGGTGGATGGCTACACCTTC	CASSFSGVDGYTF	-	TRBV5-1	TRBJ1-2	-
TGTGCCAGCAGCTTAGGGGAAGGGCTTGATGGCTACACCTTC	CASSLGEGLDGYTF	-	TRBV7-9	TRBJ1-2	-
TGTGCCAGCAGCTCCCGGGACTTTAATTCACCCCTCCACTTT	CASSSRDFNSPLHF	-	TRBV7-8	TRBJ1-6	-
TGTGCCAGCTCATCCCAGGAGATGCGGGGACTAGGGCTCAATGAGCAGTTCTTC	CASSSQEMRGLGLNEQFF	TRBD2	TRBV18	TRBJ2-1	-
TGTGCCAGCAGCGTAGAGGTGGGCGAGTACGAGCAGTACTTC	CASSVEVGEYEQYF	-	TRBV9	TRBJ2-7	-
TGTGCCAGCACCCTCGAATGGGTAGGCACTGAAGCTTTCTTT	CASTLEWVGTEAFF	-	TRBV11-3	TRBJ1-1	-
TGTGCCAGCGGTAATTCACCCCTCCACTTT	CASGNSPLHF	-	TRBV21-1	TRBJ1-6	-
TGTGCCTGGAGTGTAAGAATCGGTGAGCAGTTCTTC	CAWSVRIGEQFF	-	TRBV30	TRBJ2-1	-
TGTGCCAGCATGAGGGAGAGCAATCAGCCCCAGCATTTT	CASMRESNQPQHF	-	TRBV2	TRBJ1-5	-
TGTGCCAGCAGCCCCCAGTCAGTGCCACAAAGTCGGGCCAACGTCCTGACTTTC	CASSPQSVPQSRANVLTF	-	TRBV7-7	TRBJ2-6	-
TGTGCCAGCAGTGAATGGGGACAGGGAGGCAATGAGCAGTTCTTC	CASSEWGQGGNEQFF	TRBD1	TRBV25-1	TRBJ2-1	-
TGTGCCTGGAGTGTACTTAGTGGGCAGGGGACTGGGCAGCCCCAGCATTTT	CAWSVLSGQGTGQPQHF	-	TRBV30	TRBJ1-5	-
TGTGCCTGGAGCTTAGGGGGGGTCCAGTACTTC	CAWSLGGVQYF	-	TRBV30	TRBJ2-5	-